Listed below are T cell receptor beta chains from one sample, sequenced in a study of T cell responses to AZD1222 COVID-19 vaccine. Method: immunoSEQ multiplex PCR; TCRdb's copy keeps in-frame clones and lacks some. The sample lists 95,000 to 150,000 clones, more than 85% seen once, with less than 6% in the top ten. Specimen: peripheral blood, collected 28 days after the second AZD1222 dose. Source of these receptors: an adult who received the AZD1222 COVID-19 vaccine. Both conserved end residues are part of each CDR3. Fields, in order: D gene, clone size, V gene, J gene, CDR3 DNA, CDR3 protein. The D gene is left open where the match is weak. Expanded clones are given a class, and other clones once, few, many or no size at all.

D: -; size: -; V: TRBV2; J: TRBJ1-1; DNA: TGTGCCAGCAGGGGAGGGAAAGCTTTCTTT; CDR3: CASRGGKAFF
D: TRBD1; size: -; V: TRBV6-5; J: TRBJ1-1; DNA: TGTGCCAGCAGTTACGGGCAGGGGGACACTGAAGCTTTCTTT; CDR3: CASSYGQGDTEAFF
D: -; size: -; V: TRBV5-1; J: TRBJ2-5; DNA: TGCGCCAGCAGCCTTAGGGACTTCCAAGAGACCCAGTACTTC; CDR3: CASSLRDFQETQYF
D: TRBD1; size: few; V: TRBV7-9; J: TRBJ1-5; DNA: TGTGCCAGCAGCCGGGGGACAGATCAGCCCCAGCATTTT; CDR3: CASSRGTDQPQHF
D: -; size: -; V: TRBV7-2; J: TRBJ2-7; DNA: TGTGCCAGCAGCTTTCCTAGTGGTGCGGCCGAGCAGTACTTC; CDR3: CASSFPSGAAEQYF
D: -; size: -; V: TRBV6-5; J: TRBJ1-2; DNA: TGTGCCAGCAGGAATAACAGGAGAGACTATGGCTACACCTTC; CDR3: CASRNNRRDYGYTF
D: -; size: -; V: TRBV6-5; J: TRBJ2-7; DNA: TGTGCCAGCAGTTACTTCCACAGGGAAATCTCCTACGAGCAGTACTTC; CDR3: CASSYFHREISYEQYF
D: -; size: -; V: TRBV7-8; J: TRBJ2-1; DNA: TGTGCCAGCAGCTTAAGCCTTGAGCAGTTCTTC; CDR3: CASSLSLEQFF
D: -; size: -; V: TRBV27; J: TRBJ1-5; DNA: TGTGCCAGCAGAAAGACCCAGAGTAGCAATCAGCCCCAGCATTTT; CDR3: CASRKTQSSNQPQHF
D: -; size: -; V: TRBV6-5; J: TRBJ2-7; DNA: TGTGCCAGCAGTTACGCCACCAGGGCTTACGAGCAGTACTTC; CDR3: CASSYATRAYEQYF
D: -; size: once; V: TRBV7-8; J: TRBJ1-6; DNA: TGTGCCAGCAGCTTGCGTCGGGAATCACCCCTCCACTTT; CDR3: CASSLRRESPLHF
D: -; size: -; V: TRBV29-1; J: TRBJ2-7; DNA: TGCAGCGTCGCTGGGCTAGGGGTCGCCTACGAGCAGTACTTC; CDR3: CSVAGLGVAYEQYF
D: -; size: -; V: TRBV10-3; J: TRBJ2-5; DNA: TGTGCATCCAGCCGGGGACCGATGTACCAAGAGACCCAGTACTTC; CDR3: CASSRGPMYQETQYF
D: -; size: -; V: TRBV28; J: TRBJ1-5; DNA: TGTGCCATCCTGGGGTTTAATCAGCCCCAGCATTTT; CDR3: CAILGFNQPQHF
D: -; size: -; V: TRBV27; J: TRBJ2-7; DNA: TGTGCCAGCAGTTTATTGGCGGGAAGACGATACGAGCAGTACTTC; CDR3: CASSLLAGRRYEQYF
D: -; size: -; V: TRBV11-2; J: TRBJ1-1; DNA: TGTGCCAGCAGCCCCAGGGGTTGGAACACTGAAGCTTTCTTT; CDR3: CASSPRGWNTEAFF
D: -; size: -; V: TRBV18; J: TRBJ2-3; DNA: TGTGCCAGCTCCTTAACCGGCGGAGAAGGAGATACGCAGTATTTT; CDR3: CASSLTGGEGDTQYF
D: TRBD1; size: -; V: TRBV4-1; J: TRBJ1-5; DNA: TGCGCCAGCAGCCAAACCTTCTTCGACAGGGAACGGGATCAGCCCCAGCATTTT; CDR3: CASSQTFFDRERDQPQHF
D: -; size: -; V: TRBV5-1; J: TRBJ2-5; DNA: TGCGCCAGCAGCTTGGCCCCGCAGAGGGGAGAGACCCAGTACTTC; CDR3: CASSLAPQRGETQYF
D: -; size: -; V: TRBV6-2/TRBV6-3; J: TRBJ1-1; DNA: TGTGCCAGCAGCCCCCGGACTGAAGCTTTCTTT; CDR3: CASSPRTEAFF
D: TRBD1; size: -; V: TRBV4-1; J: TRBJ1-1; DNA: TGCGCCAGCAGCCAAGAATGGACAGGGGGTTTGAACACTGAAGCTTTCTTT; CDR3: CASSQEWTGGLNTEAFF
D: -; size: -; V: TRBV7-9; J: TRBJ2-1; DNA: TGTGCCAGCAGCTCGTCGGGTCCGGGTGAGCAGTTCTTC; CDR3: CASSSSGPGEQFF
D: -; size: -; V: TRBV7-9; J: TRBJ1-1; DNA: TGTGCCAGCAGCTTACCGGGACTCCAGAACACTGAAGCTTTCTTT; CDR3: CASSLPGLQNTEAFF
D: -; size: -; V: TRBV3-1/TRBV3-2; J: TRBJ2-3; DNA: TGTGCCAGCAGCCAAGGGCGGGGCTACACAGATACGCAGTATTTT; CDR3: CASSQGRGYTDTQYF
D: TRBD1; size: -; V: TRBV7-9; J: TRBJ2-2; DNA: TGTGCCAGCAGCGGGACAGATTACACCGGGGAGCTGTTTTTT; CDR3: CASSGTDYTGELFF
D: -; size: -; V: TRBV7-9; J: TRBJ1-1; DNA: TGTGCCAGCGAAGCACTACAGGGCGTCCTAACGAAAGCTTTCTTT; CDR3: CASEALQGVLTKAFF
D: -; size: -; V: TRBV9; J: TRBJ2-1; DNA: TGTGCCAGCAGCGTAGAAAGCCTTTCGGCCTACAATGAGCAGTTCTTC; CDR3: CASSVESLSAYNEQFF
D: TRBD1; size: -; V: TRBV5-1; J: TRBJ2-7; DNA: TGCGCCAGCAGCTTCTTATCAGGGGGCGAGCAGTACTTC; CDR3: CASSFLSGGEQYF
D: TRBD1; size: -; V: TRBV4-3; J: TRBJ1-2; DNA: TGCGCCAGCAGCCAAGACAGGGGGCTAGGCTATGGCTACACCTTC; CDR3: CASSQDRGLGYGYTF
D: -; size: -; V: TRBV6-5; J: TRBJ2-2; DNA: TGTGCCAGCAGTTTGGGCTACCGGAACACCGGGGAGCTGTTTTTT; CDR3: CASSLGYRNTGELFF
D: -; size: -; V: TRBV11-2; J: TRBJ2-1; DNA: TGTGCCAGCAGCCAACAGGACTACAATGAGCAGTTCTTC; CDR3: CASSQQDYNEQFF
D: -; size: -; V: TRBV27; J: TRBJ1-3; DNA: TGTGCCAGCAGTTCCTACCGAGGGTCTGGAAACACCATATATTTT; CDR3: CASSSYRGSGNTIYF
D: -; size: -; V: TRBV13; J: TRBJ2-2; DNA: TGTGCCAGCAGCTTTCGGGGCCTCTCCTGGGAGCTGTTTTTT; CDR3: CASSFRGLSWELFF
D: TRBD1; size: -; V: TRBV7-9; J: TRBJ2-7; DNA: TGTGCCAGCAGCACGGGACAGACCTACGAGCAGTACTTC; CDR3: CASSTGQTYEQYF